This TCR beta chain was captured in a study of lymphopenia after photon versus proton radiotherapy. Study-wide results and caveats: After the lymphocyte nadir, photon-treated repertoires showed oligoclonal expansion, especially of CD8+ Temra cells. Proton therapy kept repertoires fairly stable, unlike photons, which gained effector/memory cells.

Sequencing used immunoSEQ multiplex PCR; TCRdb keeps in-frame clones, though not all of them. Found here are 150,000 or so clones, more than 85% of them singletons; the top ten hold approximately 4.7%. Points on this clone: No antigen is known for it.

Germline V lookup: CDR1 SGHRS, CDR2 YFSETQ. This CDR3 has 14 amino acids. V was cut by 3 bases and J by 10 bases, with 17 bases left in between. Sequencing was performed on peripheral blood, taken from a patient treated with photon-based radiotherapy. This chain links TRBV5-1 with TRBJ2-1; D gene unclear. The origin of this receptor is a man aged 50-59 years with gastric cancer. The CDR3 reads CASSSGGGSREQFF. DNA for the CDR3: TGCGCCAGCAGCTCAGGCGGTGGGTCGAGGGAGCAGTTCTTC. Full variable domain (outside the CDR3, taken from reference TRBV5-1 and TRBJ2-1): KAGVTQTPRYLIKTRGQQVTLSCSPISGHRSVSWYQQTPGQGLQFLFEYFSETQRNKGNFPGRFSGRQFSNSRSEMNVSTLELGDSALYLCASSSGGGSREQFFGPGTRLTVL.